The sequence of this T cell receptor beta chain was determined in a study of CD8 T cells in Susac syndrome. This clonotype was seen just once. The RNA input was roughly 0.5 to 1 ug, and it was reverse transcribed with random hexamers. TCRdb analysed the immunoSEQ multiplex PCR reads with MiXCR anew, one entry per CDR3 protein. The repertoire holds some 160,000 distinct CDR3 sequences, around 95% seen once, with 0.065% to 0.1% in the top ten. The germline V and J ends were trimmed by 2 bases and 3 bases, with 11 bases remaining between them. The germline gives CDR1 SQVTM, CDR2 ANQGSEA. The CDR3 contains 13 residues.

The sequenced material came from CD4+ T cells from PBMCs. The chain uses TRBV29-1 and TRBJ2-7; tentative D call: TRBD1 (5 bases). The sequence derives from a human donor with Susac syndrome. In DNA form, the CDR3 reads TGCAGCGTTGAAAGTCAGGGCGGCTACGAGCAGTACTTC. Amino acids: CSVESQGGYEQYF.